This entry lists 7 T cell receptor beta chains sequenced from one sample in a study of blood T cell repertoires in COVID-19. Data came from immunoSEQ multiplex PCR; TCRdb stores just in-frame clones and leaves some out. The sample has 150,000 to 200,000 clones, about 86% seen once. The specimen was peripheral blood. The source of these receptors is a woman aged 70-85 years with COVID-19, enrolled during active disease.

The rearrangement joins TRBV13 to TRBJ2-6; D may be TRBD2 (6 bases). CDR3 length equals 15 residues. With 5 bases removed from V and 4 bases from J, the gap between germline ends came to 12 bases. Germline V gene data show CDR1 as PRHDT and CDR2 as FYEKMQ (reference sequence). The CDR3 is CASSLTSYGANVLTF. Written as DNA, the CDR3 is TGTGCCAGCAGCCTGACTAGTTACGGGGCCAACGTCCTGACTTTC.

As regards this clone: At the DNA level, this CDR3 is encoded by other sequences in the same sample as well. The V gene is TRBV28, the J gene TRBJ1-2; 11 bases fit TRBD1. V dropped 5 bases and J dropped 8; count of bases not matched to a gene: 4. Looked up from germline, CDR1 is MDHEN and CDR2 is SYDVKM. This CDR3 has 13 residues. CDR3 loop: CASSRGQGGGYTF. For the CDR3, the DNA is TGTGCCAGCAGTCGGGGACAGGGGGGAGGCTACACCTTC.

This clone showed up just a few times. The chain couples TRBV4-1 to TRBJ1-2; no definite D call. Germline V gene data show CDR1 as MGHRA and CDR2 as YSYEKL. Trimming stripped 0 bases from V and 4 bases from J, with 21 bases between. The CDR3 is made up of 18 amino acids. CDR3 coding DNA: TGCGCCAGCAGCCAAGACGCACGTTCGGCCCCAGGTGGCTATGGCTACACCTTC. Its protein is CASSQDARSAPGGYGYTF.

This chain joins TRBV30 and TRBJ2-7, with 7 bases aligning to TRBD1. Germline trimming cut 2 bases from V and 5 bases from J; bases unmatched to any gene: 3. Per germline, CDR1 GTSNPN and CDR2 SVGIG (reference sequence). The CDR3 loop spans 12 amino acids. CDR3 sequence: CAWSTGVHEQYF. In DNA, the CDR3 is TGTGCCTGGAGTACAGGGGTCCACGAGCAGTACTTC.

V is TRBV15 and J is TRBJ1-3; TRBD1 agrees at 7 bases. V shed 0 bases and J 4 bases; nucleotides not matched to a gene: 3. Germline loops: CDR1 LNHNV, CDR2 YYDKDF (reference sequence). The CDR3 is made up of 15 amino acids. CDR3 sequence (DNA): TGTGCCACCAGCAGAGAATCAGGGGGGGGAAACACCATATATTTT. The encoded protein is CATSRESGGGNTIYF.

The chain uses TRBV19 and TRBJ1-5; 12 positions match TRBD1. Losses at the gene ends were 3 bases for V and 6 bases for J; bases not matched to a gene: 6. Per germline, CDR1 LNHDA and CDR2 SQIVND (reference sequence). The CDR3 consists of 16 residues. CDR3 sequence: CASSITGQGAIQPQHF. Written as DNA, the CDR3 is TGTGCCAGTAGTATCACGGGACAGGGGGCGATTCAGCCCCAGCATTTT.

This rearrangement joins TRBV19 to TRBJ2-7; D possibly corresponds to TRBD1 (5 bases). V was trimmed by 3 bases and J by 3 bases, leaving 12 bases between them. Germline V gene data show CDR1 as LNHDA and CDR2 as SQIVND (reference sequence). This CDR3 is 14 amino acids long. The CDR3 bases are TGTGCCAGTAGTATTTCCGGACAAGACTACGAGCAGTACTTC. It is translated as CASSISGQDYEQYF.